Listed below are T cell receptor beta chains from one sample, sequenced in a study of CD8+ T cells in alopecia areata. Sequencing was performed with immunoSEQ multiplex PCR; in TCRdb, only in-frame clones are kept and a portion is missing. Among approximately 150,000 clones listed, 86% were seen once. The sequences come from CD8+ T cells sorted from blood, collected at week 4, from a patient treated with tofacitinib. The receptors derive from a human donor with alopecia areata. The CDR3 runs from the conserved cysteine through the conserved F or W. Fields, in order: D gene, J gene, V gene, clone size, CDR3 DNA, CDR3 protein. A D gene is named only where the DNA matches it firmly. A clone size is listed for some rows: how often the clone was seen (once, few, many), or a class if it is expanded.

D: TRBD1; J: TRBJ1-1; V: TRBV10-1; size: .; DNA: TGCGCCAGCAGTGAAGGGACAGGGAGTTTAGCCAACACTGAAGCTTTCTTT; CDR3: CASSEGTGSLANTEAFF
D: TRBD1; J: TRBJ1-2; V: TRBV13; size: few; DNA: TGTGCCAGCAGCCATGGGACAGGGGGCGCGGCCGGCTACACCTTC; CDR3: CASSHGTGGAAGYTF
D: TRBD2; J: TRBJ2-3; V: TRBV5-6; size: .; DNA: TGTGCCAGCAGCTTGTACAGCGGGGGGCCCTACACAGATACGCAGTATTTT; CDR3: CASSLYSGGPYTDTQYF
D: TRBD1; J: TRBJ2-7; V: TRBV9; size: .; DNA: TGTGCCAGCAGCACACACCCCGACAGGGGGTACTACGAGCAGTACTTC; CDR3: CASSTHPDRGYYEQYF
D: TRBD2; J: TRBJ2-3; V: TRBV15; size: .; DNA: TGTGCCACCAGCGGCCGGACTAGCGGCACAGATACGCAGTATTTT; CDR3: CATSGRTSGTDTQYF
D: .; J: TRBJ2-1; V: TRBV5-8; size: .; DNA: TGTGCCAGCACCGCGGTCAATGAGCAGTTCTTC; CDR3: CASTAVNEQFF
D: .; J: TRBJ1-1; V: TRBV29-1; size: .; DNA: TGCAGCGTTGAATTGGGGAGGCCTGAAGCTTTCTTT; CDR3: CSVELGRPEAFF
D: .; J: TRBJ1-1; V: TRBV14; size: .; DNA: TGTGCCAGCAGTCGCGGGGCTGAAGCTTTCTTT; CDR3: CASSRGAEAFF
D: .; J: TRBJ1-1; V: TRBV4-1; size: few; DNA: TGCGCCAGCAGCCAAGATCTTTCAGGGGAAGCTTTCTTT; CDR3: CASSQDLSGEAFF
D: TRBD1; J: TRBJ1-6; V: TRBV12-5; size: once; DNA: TGTGCTAGTGCCTCGGGACAGTATAATTCACCCCTCCACTTT; CDR3: CASASGQYNSPLHF
D: TRBD1; J: TRBJ2-1; V: TRBV13; size: .; DNA: TGTGCCAGCAGCTTGACAGGGTACAATGAGCAGTTCTTC; CDR3: CASSLTGYNEQFF
D: .; J: TRBJ2-6; V: TRBV5-1; size: .; DNA: TGCGCCAGCAGCTTGGACAGCCCTGGCTTCTCTGGGGCCAACGTCCTGACTTTC; CDR3: CASSLDSPGFSGANVLTF
D: .; J: TRBJ1-4; V: TRBV7-9; size: once; DNA: TGTGCCAGCGGACGGGCTTCAGGGAATGAAAAACTGTTTTTT; CDR3: CASGRASGNEKLFF
D: TRBD1; J: TRBJ2-1; V: TRBV5-1; size: .; DNA: TGCGCCAGCAGCCGGAGGGACAGGGGAGAGAATGAGCAGTTCTTC; CDR3: CASSRRDRGENEQFF
D: TRBD2; J: TRBJ2-7; V: TRBV9; size: .; DNA: TGTGCCAGCAGCGTCACTAGCGGCAACTACGAGCAGTACTTC; CDR3: CASSVTSGNYEQYF
D: TRBD1; J: TRBJ2-4; V: TRBV11-2; size: .; DNA: TGTGCCAGCAGCCCGAATCCCGGGACAGCCCAGAACATTCAGTACTTC; CDR3: CASSPNPGTAQNIQYF
D: .; J: TRBJ2-1; V: TRBV5-4; size: .; DNA: TGTGCCAGCAGCCCGGCGGATCTAAACAATGAGCAGTTCTTC; CDR3: CASSPADLNNEQFF
D: .; J: TRBJ2-5; V: TRBV6-6; size: .; DNA: TGTGCCAGCAGTTCGAGCGGAGGAGAGACCCAGTACTTC; CDR3: CASSSSGGETQYF
D: .; J: TRBJ2-1; V: TRBV30; size: .; DNA: TGTGCCTGGAGTGACAATGAGCAGTTCTTC; CDR3: CAWSDNEQFF
D: .; J: TRBJ2-5; V: TRBV2; size: .; DNA: TGTGCCAGCAGTGATCTAGGGGGTCAAGAGACCCAGTACTTC; CDR3: CASSDLGGQETQYF
D: .; J: TRBJ2-5; V: TRBV10-3; size: .; DNA: TGTGCCATCGGCCAAGAGACCCAGTACTTC; CDR3: CAIGQETQYF
D: TRBD1; J: TRBJ2-7; V: TRBV19; size: .; DNA: TGTGCCAGTAGTATAGGACAGGGGGACTACGAGCAGTACTTC; CDR3: CASSIGQGDYEQYF
D: .; J: TRBJ1-3; V: TRBV7-9; size: .; DNA: TGTGCCAGCAGCAATTGGGACAACACCATATATTTT; CDR3: CASSNWDNTIYF
D: .; J: TRBJ1-2; V: TRBV29-1; size: .; DNA: TGCAGCGTCACCCTCGGGCAAGATGGCTACACCTTC; CDR3: CSVTLGQDGYTF
D: .; J: TRBJ2-7; V: TRBV18; size: .; DNA: TGTGCCAGCTCACTCGACGGATACGAGCAGTACTTC; CDR3: CASSLDGYEQYF
D: .; J: TRBJ1-4; V: TRBV5-4; size: .; DNA: TGTGCCAGCAGCTTGGACAGGGAGGGAGCTACTAATGAAAAACTGTTTTTT; CDR3: CASSLDREGATNEKLFF
D: TRBD2; J: TRBJ2-5; V: TRBV9; size: .; DNA: TGTGCCAGCAGCACTGGACTAGCAGCACAAGAGACCCAGTACTTC; CDR3: CASSTGLAAQETQYF
D: .; J: TRBJ2-1; V: TRBV5-1; size: .; DNA: TGCGCCAGCAGCCCGACTACGGGAGACGCCTACAATGAGCAGTTCTTC; CDR3: CASSPTTGDAYNEQFF
D: .; J: TRBJ2-7; V: TRBV9; size: .; DNA: TGTGCCAGCAGCGTAGGGTCAGCCTACTCCTACGAGCAGTACTTC; CDR3: CASSVGSAYSYEQYF
D: TRBD2; J: TRBJ2-1; V: TRBV29-1; size: .; DNA: TGCAGCGTTGATCCGGGACTAGCGGACTACAATGAGCAGTTCTTC; CDR3: CSVDPGLADYNEQFF
D: .; J: TRBJ2-7; V: TRBV27; size: .; DNA: TGTGCCAGCAGTCCCGGACTAACCTCCTACGAGCAGTACTTC; CDR3: CASSPGLTSYEQYF
D: TRBD1; J: TRBJ2-5; V: TRBV30; size: .; DNA: TGTGCCTCTACCGGGGACAGAAGCGGAGAGACCCAGTACTTC; CDR3: CASTGDRSGETQYF
D: .; J: TRBJ2-7; V: TRBV5-1; size: .; DNA: TGCGCCAGCAGCTCCGCAGGTGGCTCCTACGAGCAGTACTTC; CDR3: CASSSAGGSYEQYF
D: TRBD2; J: TRBJ2-1; V: TRBV5-1; size: .; DNA: TGCGCCAGCAGCTGGGGGACTAGCCGGCGGGAGCAGTTCTTC; CDR3: CASSWGTSRREQFF
D: TRBD2; J: TRBJ2-1; V: TRBV27; size: .; DNA: TGTGCCACGCGGGAGGGCCAGGGTGAGCAGTTCTTC; CDR3: CATREGQGEQFF
D: .; J: TRBJ2-7; V: TRBV19; size: .; DNA: TGTGCCAGTAGTGCCACTCTGTCCTACGAGCAGTACTTC; CDR3: CASSATLSYEQYF
D: .; J: TRBJ2-1; V: TRBV27; size: .; DNA: TGTGCCAGCAGTTTATCCTCGGCTAGCCAGCTGTACAATGAGCAGTTCTTC; CDR3: CASSLSSASQLYNEQFF
D: TRBD1; J: TRBJ2-7; V: TRBV29-1; size: .; DNA: TGCAGCGTTGAACCCCGGACAGGCCCCTACGAGCAGTACTTC; CDR3: CSVEPRTGPYEQYF
D: .; J: TRBJ1-1; V: TRBV2; size: .; DNA: TGTGCCAGCCCACTCCAAGGGTGGACCATGAACACTGAAGCTTTCTTT; CDR3: CASPLQGWTMNTEAFF
D: .; J: TRBJ1-1; V: TRBV27; size: .; DNA: TGTGCCAGCAGTTTGGCTCAATTCTCTGAAGCTTTCTTT; CDR3: CASSLAQFSEAFF
D: .; J: TRBJ2-7; V: TRBV27; size: .; DNA: TGTGCCAGCCGCGTCCCGGGACATCCCTACGAGCAGTACTTC; CDR3: CASRVPGHPYEQYF
D: TRBD1; J: TRBJ2-7; V: TRBV30; size: once; DNA: TGTGCCTGGATGGGGACAGGGAGCTACGAGCAGTACTTC; CDR3: CAWMGTGSYEQYF
D: .; J: TRBJ2-7; V: TRBV4-1; size: .; DNA: TGCGCCAGCAGCCAGGGCCTGGGGAACTACGAGCAGTACTTC; CDR3: CASSQGLGNYEQYF
D: TRBD1; J: TRBJ1-1; V: TRBV5-1; size: .; DNA: TGCGCCAGCAGCTATGGGACAGACAACACTGAAGCTTTCTTT; CDR3: CASSYGTDNTEAFF
D: .; J: TRBJ2-7; V: TRBV10-2; size: .; DNA: TGCGCCAGCAGTGATGTGGACTACGAGCAGTACTTC; CDR3: CASSDVDYEQYF
D: TRBD2; J: TRBJ2-7; V: TRBV6-6; size: few; DNA: TGTGCCAGCAGTTACGGGCTAGCGGGGCGCTCCTACGAGCAGTACTTC; CDR3: CASSYGLAGRSYEQYF
D: .; J: TRBJ2-1; V: TRBV27; size: .; DNA: TGTGCCAGCAGTAGATCCCGCCGGGAGCAGTTCTTC; CDR3: CASSRSRREQFF
D: .; J: TRBJ2-1; V: TRBV29-1; size: .; DNA: TGCAGCGTTGAGCGGTCGGGAGCCTACAATGAGCAGTTCTTC; CDR3: CSVERSGAYNEQFF
D: .; J: TRBJ2-1; V: TRBV27; size: .; DNA: TGTGCCAGCAGTTTATCGTCCGTTCCCCCCTACAATGAGCAGTTCTTC; CDR3: CASSLSSVPPYNEQFF
D: .; J: TRBJ1-5; V: TRBV19; size: .; DNA: TGTGCCAGTAGTATAGGAGGGCAGCCCCAGCATTTT; CDR3: CASSIGGQPQHF
D: .; J: TRBJ1-2; V: TRBV5-1; size: .; DNA: TGCGCCAGCAGCTTGGAAACCGGGACATGGCTCTATGGCTACACCTTC; CDR3: CASSLETGTWLYGYTF